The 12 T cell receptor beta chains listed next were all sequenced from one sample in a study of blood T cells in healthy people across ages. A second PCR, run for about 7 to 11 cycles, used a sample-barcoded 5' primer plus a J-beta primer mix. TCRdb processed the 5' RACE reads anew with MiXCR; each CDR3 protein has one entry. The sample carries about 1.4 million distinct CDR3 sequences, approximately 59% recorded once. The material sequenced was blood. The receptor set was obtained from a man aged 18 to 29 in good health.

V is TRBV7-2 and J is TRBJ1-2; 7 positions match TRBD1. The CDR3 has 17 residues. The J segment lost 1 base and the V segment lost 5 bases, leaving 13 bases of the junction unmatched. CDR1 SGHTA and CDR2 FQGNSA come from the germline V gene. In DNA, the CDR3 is TGTGCCAGCAGCCTCCACTCACAGGGGCTGGGTAACTATGGCTACACCTTC. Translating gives CASSLHSQGLGNYGYTF.

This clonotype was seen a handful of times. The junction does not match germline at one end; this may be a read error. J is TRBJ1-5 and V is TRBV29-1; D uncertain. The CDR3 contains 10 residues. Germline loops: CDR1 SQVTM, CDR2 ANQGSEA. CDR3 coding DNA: TGCAGCGGACCTAATCGGCCCCAGCATTTT. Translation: CSGPNRPQHF.

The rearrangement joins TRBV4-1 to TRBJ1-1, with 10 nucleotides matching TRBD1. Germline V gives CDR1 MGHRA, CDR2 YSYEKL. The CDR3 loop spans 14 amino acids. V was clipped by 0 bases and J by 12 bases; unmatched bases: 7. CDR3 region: CASSQDPRQGASFF. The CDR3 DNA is TGCGCCAGCAGCCAAGATCCGAGACAGGGGGCGTCTTTCTTT.

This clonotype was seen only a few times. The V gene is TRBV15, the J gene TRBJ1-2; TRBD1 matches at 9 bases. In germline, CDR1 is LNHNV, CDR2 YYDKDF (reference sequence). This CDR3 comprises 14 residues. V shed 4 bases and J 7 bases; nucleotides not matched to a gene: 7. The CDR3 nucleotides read TGTGCCACCAGCAAGGCCGGGACAGGGATTGGCTACACCTTC. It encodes CATSKAGTGIGYTF.

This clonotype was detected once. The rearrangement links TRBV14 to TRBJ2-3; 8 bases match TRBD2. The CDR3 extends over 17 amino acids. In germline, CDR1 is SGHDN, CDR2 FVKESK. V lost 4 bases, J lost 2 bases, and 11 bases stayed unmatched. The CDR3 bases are TGTGCCAGCAGCCCATTTCGGGTAGCGGGGCTCACAGATACGCAGTATTTT. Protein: CASSPFRVAGLTDTQYF.

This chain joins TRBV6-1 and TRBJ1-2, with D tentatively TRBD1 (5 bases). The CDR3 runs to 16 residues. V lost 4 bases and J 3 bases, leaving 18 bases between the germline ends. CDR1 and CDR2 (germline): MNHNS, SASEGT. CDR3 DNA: TGTGCCAGCAGTGGCCCGGGACTACTGCAGGACTATGGCTACACCTTC. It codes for CASSGPGLLQDYGYTF.

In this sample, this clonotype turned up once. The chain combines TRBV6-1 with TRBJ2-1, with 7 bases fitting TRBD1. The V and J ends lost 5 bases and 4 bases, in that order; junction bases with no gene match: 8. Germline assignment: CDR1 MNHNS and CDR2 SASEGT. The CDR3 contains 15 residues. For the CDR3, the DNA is TGTGCCAGCAGTACCGGGACAGCACCATACAATGAGCAGTTCTTC. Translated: CASSTGTAPYNEQFF.

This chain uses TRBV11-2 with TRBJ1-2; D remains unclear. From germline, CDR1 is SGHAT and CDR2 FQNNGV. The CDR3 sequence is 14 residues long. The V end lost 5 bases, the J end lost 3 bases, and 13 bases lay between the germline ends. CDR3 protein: CASSEFQEYYGYTF. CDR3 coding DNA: TGTGCCAGCAGCGAGTTTCAGGAGTACTATGGCTACACCTTC. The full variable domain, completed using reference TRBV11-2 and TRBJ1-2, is EAGVAQSPRYKIIEKRQSVAFWCNPISGHATLYWYQQILGQGPKLLIQFQNNGVVDDSQLPKDRFSAERLKGVDSTLKIQPAKLEDSAVYLCASSEFQEYYGYTFGSGTRLTVV.

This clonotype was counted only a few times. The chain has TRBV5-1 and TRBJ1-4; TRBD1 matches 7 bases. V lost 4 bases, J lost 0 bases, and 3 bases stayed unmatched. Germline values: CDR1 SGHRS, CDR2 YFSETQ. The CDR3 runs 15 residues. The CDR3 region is CASSAGQTTNEKLFF. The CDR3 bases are TGCGCCAGCAGCGCGGGACAGACAACTAATGAAAAACTGTTTTTT.

The CDR3, as DNA: TGCGCCAGCAGCCAAGAAGGGGCAGTACTGTTTTTT. This codes for CASSQEGAVLFF. The chain combines TRBV4-1 with TRBJ1-4; tentative D call: TRBD1 (5 bases). Trimming took off 0 bases at V and 13 bases at J, with 9 bases between the two ends. This CDR3 is 12 amino acids long. CDR1 and CDR2 from the germline V gene are MGHRA and YSYEKL.

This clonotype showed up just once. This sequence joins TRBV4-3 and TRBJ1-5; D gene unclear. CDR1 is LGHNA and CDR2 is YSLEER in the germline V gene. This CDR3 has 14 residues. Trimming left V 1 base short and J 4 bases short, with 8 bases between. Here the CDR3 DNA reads TGCGCCAGCAGCCAAGGTATCGCGAATCAGCCCCAGCATTTT. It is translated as CASSQGIANQPQHF.

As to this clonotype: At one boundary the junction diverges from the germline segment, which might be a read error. This CDR3 reads CATSEGNYGYTF. CDR3 DNA: TGTGCCACCAGTGAGGGGAACTATGGCTACACCTTC. The chain couples TRBV10-3 to TRBJ1-2; the D gene is possibly TRBD1 (5 bases). The CDR3 has 12 residues. Germline CDR1 is ENHRY and CDR2 is SYGVKD.